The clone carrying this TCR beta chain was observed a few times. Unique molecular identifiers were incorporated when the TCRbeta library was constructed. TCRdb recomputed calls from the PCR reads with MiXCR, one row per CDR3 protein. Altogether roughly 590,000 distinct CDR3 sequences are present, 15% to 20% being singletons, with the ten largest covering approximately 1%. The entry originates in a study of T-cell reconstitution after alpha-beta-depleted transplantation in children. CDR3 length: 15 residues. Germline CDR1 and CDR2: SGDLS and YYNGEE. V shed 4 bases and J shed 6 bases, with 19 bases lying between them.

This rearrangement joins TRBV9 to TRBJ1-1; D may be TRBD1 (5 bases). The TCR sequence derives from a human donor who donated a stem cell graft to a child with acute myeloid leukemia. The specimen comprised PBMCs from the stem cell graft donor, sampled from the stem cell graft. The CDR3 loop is CASSPNYGGTAEAFF. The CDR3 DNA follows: TGTGCCAGCAGCCCTAACTACGGAGGGACTGCTGAAGCTTTCTTT.